Listed here are 22 T cell receptor beta chains from one sample, sequenced in a study of CD8+ T cells in alopecia areata. Documented treatment: oral pan-JAK inhibitor, 5-10 mg twice daily. In each case, RNA was isolated and then reverse transcribed into cDNA as the sequencing template. Produced via immunoSEQ multiplex PCR; TCRdb's table is partial and in-frame only. The sample lists some 200,000 clones, roughly 40% occurring once. Sequenced here: CD4+ T cells sorted from blood, sampled at approximately week 36, from a patient treated with tofacitinib. These receptors originate from a human donor with alopecia areata.

There are a few counts of this clone. This chain uses TRBV5-1 with TRBJ2-5, with TRBD1 identical over 10 bases. The germline gives CDR1 SGHRS, CDR2 YFSETQ. The CDR3 consists of 16 residues. The J segment lost 4 bases and the V segment lost 2 bases, leaving 8 bases of the junction unmatched. The DNA for the CDR3 is TGCGCCAGCAGCTTCCTATGGACAGGGGGAGGAGAGACCCAGTACTTC. This translates into CASSFLWTGGGETQYF.

This clone was seen a few times. The rearrangement joins TRBV5-1 to TRBJ1-2; D call uncertain. The CDR3 is made up of 13 amino acids. Germline V gene data show CDR1 as SGHRS and CDR2 as YFSETQ. Trimming took 4 bases from V and 4 from J, leaving 11 bases between them. CDR3 loop: CASSADPIYGYTF. The CDR3 DNA sequence: TGCGCCAGCAGCGCCGATCCAATCTATGGCTACACCTTC.

A few counts support this clone. The chain couples TRBV10-3 to TRBJ2-3, with TRBD2 matching over 13 bases. The CDR3 length is 16 residues. After removal of 6 bases from V and 6 bases from J, the junction contained 9 bases not matched to a gene. CDR1 and CDR2 (germline): ENHRY, SYGVKD. The CDR3 bases are TGTGCCATCAGGGAAACTAGCGGGAGGGTCCCGGATACGCAGTATTTT. Translation: CAIRETSGRVPDTQYF.

CDR3 protein: CASSLSQSSNQPQHF. The CDR3 nucleotides are TGTGCCAGCAGCCTCTCCCAAAGCAGCAATCAGCCCCAGCATTTT. The J gene is TRBJ1-5, the V gene TRBV7-9; D gene unclear. The CDR3 is 15 residues long. From germline, CDR1 is SEHNR and CDR2 FQNEAQ (reference sequence). The V and J ends lost 5 bases and 1 base respectively, with 12 bases between them.

The CDR3: CAWSPKETQYF. The CDR3 DNA is TGTGCCTGGAGTCCGAAGGAGACCCAGTACTTC. The chain uses TRBV30 and TRBJ2-5, with D hard to call. The ends were cut back, 2 bases at V and 5 bases at J, with 6 bases in the middle. Looked up from germline, CDR1 is GTSNPN and CDR2 is SVGIG (reference sequence). This CDR3 region has 11 residues. Complete variable domain (other parts from reference TRBV30 and TRBJ2-5): SQTIHQWPATLVQPVGSPLSLECTVEGTSNPNLYWYRQAAGRGLQLLFYSVGIGQISSEVPQNLSASRPQDRQFILSSKKLLLSDSGFYLCAWSPKETQYFGPGTRLLVL.

This clone was found a few times. This sequence joins TRBV4-2 and TRBJ1-3, with a weak D call TRBD1 (5 bases). V was cut by 0 bases and J by 2 bases, with 8 bases left in between. Germline V gene sequence: CDR1 LGHNA, CDR2 YNFKEQ. The CDR3 sequence is 15 residues long. CDR3 sequence reads: CASSQDSRAGNTIYF. The CDR3 DNA sequence: TGTGCCAGCAGCCAAGATTCCAGGGCTGGAAACACCATATATTTT.

J is TRBJ2-7 and V is TRBV25-1; D possibly matches TRBD1 or TRBD2 (5 bases each). V was pared by 5 bases and J by 2 bases, with 13 bases between. The CDR3 contains 14 residues. Germline V gene data show CDR1 as MGHDK and CDR2 as SYGVNS. The DNA for the CDR3 is TGTGCCAGCAGTTCAAGGGACGGCACCTACGAGCAGTACTTC. Its protein product is CASSSRDGTYEQYF.

The chain has TRBV4-1 and TRBJ2-6, with 10 bases fitting TRBD2. Germline V gene sequence: CDR1 MGHRA, CDR2 YSYEKL. J gave up 3 bases and V 1 base, and 3 bases lay outside the gene matches. The CDR3 spans 17 residues. CDR3 protein: CASSQGLAGGGANVLTF. The DNA for the CDR3 is TGCGCCAGCAGCCAAGGACTAGCGGGTGGTGGGGCCAACGTCCTGACTTTC.

The V gene is TRBV30, the J gene TRBJ2-5; D call uncertain. V was cut by 3 bases and J by 7 bases, with 15 bases left in between. The CDR3 covers 13 residues. Germline lookup yields CDR1 GTSNPN and CDR2 SVGIG (reference sequence). DNA of the CDR3: TGTGCCTGGAGCGCCACGGAACTGGGGACCCAGTACTTC. Translation: CAWSATELGTQYF.

The table lists this clone with many counts. The rearrangement uses TRBV5-4 and TRBJ2-3; a weak D match, TRBD2 (5 bases). V was cut by 3 bases and J by 4 bases, with 18 bases left in between. The germline V gene encodes CDR1 SGHNT and CDR2 YYREEE (reference sequence). The CDR3 is 16 residues long. The CDR3 sequence is CASSSAASRSADTQYF. The CDR3 region has the DNA TGTGCCAGCAGCTCGGCGGCTAGCCGCAGTGCAGATACGCAGTATTTT.

The V call is TRBV7-8, the J call TRBJ1-1, with D unclear. Deletions cut 3 bases from V and 1 base from J, with 6 bases between. CDR1 is SGHVS and CDR2 is FQNEAQ in the germline V gene. The CDR3 spans 13 residues. The CDR3 is CASSFTENTEAFF. The DNA of the CDR3 is TGTGCCAGCAGCTTTACAGAGAACACTGAAGCTTTCTTT. Using reference TRBV7-8 and TRBJ1-1 for the parts outside the CDR3, the full variable domain is GAGVSQSPRYKVAKRGQDVALRCDPISGHVSLFWYQQALGQGPEFLTYFQNEAQLDKSGLPSDRFFAERPEGSVSTLKIQRTQQEDSAVYLCASSFTENTEAFFGQGTRLTVV.

There are a few counts of this clone. The chain carries TRBV7-9 and TRBJ1-4, with D possibly being TRBD1 (6 bases). The CDR3 length is 13 residues. The V end was cut by 5 bases, the J end by 8 bases, with 12 bases between. CDR1 is SEHNR and CDR2 is FQNEAQ in the germline V gene (reference sequence). The CDR3 sequence: CASSLRQGEKLFF. The CDR3 DNA is TGTGCCAGCAGCCTCCGCCAGGGGGAAAAACTGTTTTTT.

This rearrangement joins TRBV7-3 to TRBJ2-1, with 9 positions matching TRBD1. V shed 0 bases, J shed 8 bases, and the junction held 8 bases outside the gene matches. This CDR3 is built from 16 residues. Germline V gene data show CDR1 as SGHTA and CDR2 as FQGTGA. CDR3 loop: CASSLTFRQGVHEQFF. The CDR3 DNA reads TGTGCCAGCAGCTTAACGTTTAGACAGGGGGTCCATGAGCAGTTCTTC.

The J gene is TRBJ1-1, the V gene TRBV6-6, with D maybe TRBD1 (5 bases). The CDR3 consists of 15 residues. Between the trimmed V and J ends, which lost 2 bases and 1 base, there was a span of 11 bases. Germline V lookup: CDR1 MNHNY, CDR2 SVGAGI (reference sequence). The CDR3 nucleotides are TGTGCCAGCAGTTACGGGGGAGGGGAGAACACTGAAGCTTTCTTT. Translating gives CASSYGGGENTEAFF.

The rearrangement uses TRBV7-6 and TRBJ2-4; TRBD1 might be the D (6 bases). CDR1 SGHVS and CDR2 FNYEAQ come from the germline V gene. The CDR3 has 16 amino acids. Trimming left V 1 base short and J 4 bases short, with 14 bases between. Here the CDR3 reads CASSLEAAGAKNIQYF. The CDR3 bases are TGTGCCAGCAGCTTAGAGGCGGCAGGGGCTAAAAACATTCAGTACTTC.

This chain links TRBV11-2 with TRBJ2-7, with TRBD1 as a possible D gene (5 bases). Germline V CDR1 and CDR2: SGHAT, FQNNGV. The CDR3 runs to 14 residues. V was cut by 1 base and J by 3 bases, with 10 bases left in between. The CDR3 sequence: CASSLGPGLYEQYF. In nucleotides, the CDR3 is TGTGCCAGCAGCTTAGGACCAGGGCTCTACGAGCAGTACTTC. Supplemented by reference TRBV11-2 and TRBJ2-7, the full variable domain reads EAGVAQSPRYKIIEKRQSVAFWCNPISGHATLYWYQQILGQGPKLLIQFQNNGVVDDSQLPKDRFSAERLKGVDSTLKIQPAKLEDSAVYLCASSLGPGLYEQYFGPGTRLTVT.

The chain's CDR3 is CASSAIGTSGRSSTGELFF. As DNA, the CDR3 is TGTGCCAGCAGCGCCATCGGGACTAGCGGGAGGTCCAGCACCGGGGAGCTGTTTTTT. This chain connects TRBV9 to TRBJ2-2, with 15 bases lining up with TRBD2. J was trimmed by 4 bases and V by 3 bases; bases with no gene match: 10. There are 19 residues in the CDR3. CDR1 SGDLS and CDR2 YYNGEE come from the germline V gene.

This clone turned up a few times. The chain combines TRBV30 with TRBJ2-2; D is unresolved. Deletions cut 7 bases from V and 7 bases from J, with 10 bases between. The CDR3 covers 11 residues. Germline values: CDR1 GTSNPN, CDR2 SVGIG (reference sequence). The CDR3: CASQPYGELFF. CDR3 DNA sequence: TGTGCCTCCCAGCCGTACGGGGAGCTGTTTTTT.

V gene TRBV25-1 combines with J gene TRBJ2-7, with 7 positions matching TRBD1. V lost 1 base to trimming and J lost 5 bases; unmatched junction nucleotides: 11. Germline V gives CDR1 MGHDK, CDR2 SYGVNS. There are 16 residues in the CDR3. CDR3 protein: CASSEFGGTAPHEQYF. For the CDR3, the DNA is TGTGCCAGCAGTGAATTTGGTGGGACAGCCCCCCACGAGCAGTACTTC.

The table lists this clone with a few counts. This chain joins TRBV4-3 and TRBJ1-4; 10 bases are a match to TRBD1. The CDR3 is 15 residues long. V was clipped by 0 bases and J by 6 bases; unmatched bases: 1. The germline V gene encodes CDR1 LGHNA and CDR2 YSLEER. The CDR3 DNA is TGCGCCAGCAGCCAAGATGGACAGGGGGATGAAAAACTGTTTTTT. It translates to CASSQDGQGDEKLFF.

A few counts support this clone. This chain joins TRBV19 and TRBJ2-5, with D maybe TRBD1 (6 bases). CDR1 and CDR2 from the germline V gene are LNHDA and SQIVND (reference sequence). Trimming stripped 4 bases from V and 7 bases from J, with 13 bases between. The CDR3 consists of 13 residues. CDR3 nucleotides: TGTGCCAGTAGTACAGGGGATGGTGGGACCCAGTACTTC. It codes for CASSTGDGGTQYF.

The chain employs TRBV7-8 and TRBJ2-5; 14 bases align to TRBD2. The J call may be mistaken, given a closer DNA end match to TRBJ2-7. The CDR3 runs 18 residues. Looked up from germline, CDR1 is SGHVS and CDR2 is FQNEAQ. As DNA, the CDR3 is TGTGCCAGCAGCTTAGTGGCCGGGACTAGCGGGAGAGGCAACGAGCAGTACTTC. It is translated as CASSLVAGTSGRGNEQYF.